The 31 T cell receptor beta chains reported below all come from one sample, sequenced in a study of early T cells in non-severe SARS-CoV-2 infection. Each CDR3 protein is one row after TCRdb ran MiXCR on the 5' RACE reads. The sample has roughly 30,000 distinct CDR3 sequences, 4.5% seen once. The specimen sequenced was whole blood. All receptors come from an adult who was a healthcare worker with PCR-confirmed SARS-CoV-2 infection or an uninfected control (not recorded which).

The table lists this clonotype with many counts. The chain employs TRBV29-1 and TRBJ2-7, with 10 bases aligning to TRBD1. V trimming: 6 bases; J trimming: 2 bases; junction bases outside the gene matches: 4. Germline V gene lookup returns CDR1 SQVTM and CDR2 ANQGSEA. The CDR3 is 13 amino acids. This CDR3 is CSVWDRGAYEQYF. The CDR3 DNA sequence: TGCAGCGTCTGGGACAGGGGTGCCTACGAGCAGTACTTC.

This clonotype was observed many times. The gene calls are TRBV14 and TRBJ1-1; D is possibly TRBD1 (6 bases). Germline V CDR1 and CDR2: SGHDN, FVKESK. CDR3 length: 15 amino acids. The ends were cut back, 1 base at V and 3 bases at J, with 12 bases in the middle. The CDR3 is CASSQVLGGHTEAFF. CDR3 sequence (DNA): TGTGCCAGCAGCCAAGTTTTGGGGGGCCACACTGAAGCTTTCTTT.

In this sample, this clonotype turned up many times. V is TRBV11-3 and J is TRBJ2-1, with TRBD2 matching 9 bases. CDR3 length: 13 amino acids. Unmatched junction bases numbered 1, after V lost 5 bases and J lost 5 bases. Germline V gene lookup returns CDR1 SGHNT and CDR2 YENEEA. The CDR3 spells CASSRLADNEQFF. Written as DNA, the CDR3 is TGTGCCAGCAGCCGACTAGCGGACAATGAGCAGTTCTTC.

With regard to this clonotype: A much larger clone differs from this one at a single base, so this may be a read error. V usage is TRBV7-2 and J usage is TRBJ2-7; tentative D call: TRBD1 (5 bases). This CDR3 region has 17 residues. The V end was cut by 4 bases, the J end by 3 bases, with 22 bases between. Germline V gene sequence: CDR1 SGHTA, CDR2 FQGNSA. Written as DNA, the CDR3 is TGTGCCAGCAGCTCGCCCCGCCCAAGCCAGGGAATCTACGAGCAGTACTTC. Translating it yields CASSSPRPSQGIYEQYF.

This clonotype was counted at least ten times. V gene TRBV7-9 combines with J gene TRBJ2-1; D ambiguous. Looked up from germline, CDR1 is SEHNR and CDR2 is FQNEAQ (reference sequence). V lost 4 bases to trimming and J lost 0 bases, with 10 bases between them. CDR3 length equals 15 residues. Here the CDR3 DNA reads TGTGCCAGCAGCTCCCCTGATAGCTCCTACAATGAGCAGTTCTTC. The encoded protein is CASSSPDSSYNEQFF.

The V gene is TRBV13, the J gene TRBJ2-1; the D is unclear. V gave up 3 bases and J gave up 6 bases, with 6 bases separating them. This CDR3 comprises 12 residues. In germline, CDR1 is PRHDT, CDR2 FYEKMQ (reference sequence). The CDR3 protein is CASSFLPNEQFF. The DNA of the CDR3 is TGTGCCAGCAGCTTCCTTCCCAATGAGCAGTTCTTC.

This clonotype was detected a few times. The V and J genes are TRBV18 and TRBJ2-7, with D tentatively TRBD1 (6 bases). The CDR3 sequence is 14 residues long. Germline CDR1 is KGHSH and CDR2 is LQKENI. Trimming left V 6 bases short and J 5 bases short, with 17 bases between. The CDR3 reads CASSKTGRGHEQYF. In DNA form, the CDR3 reads TGTGCCAGCTCGAAGACAGGACGCGGCCACGAGCAGTACTTC.

This chain uses TRBV25-1 with TRBJ2-2; D might be TRBD1 (6 bases). Germline V gene sequence: CDR1 MGHDK, CDR2 SYGVNS. The CDR3 has 14 residues. Trimming took 4 bases from V and 2 from J, leaving 8 bases between them. CDR3 coding DNA: TGTGCCAGCAGTGGAGGGACAAACACCGGGGAGCTGTTTTTT. Translation gives CASSGGTNTGELFF.

Within the sample, this clonotype is medium-sized. J is TRBJ1-5 and V is TRBV19; D not certain. The CDR3 totals 13 residues. Germline loops: CDR1 LNHDA, CDR2 SQIVND (reference sequence). The germline V and J ends were trimmed by 3 bases and 0 bases, with 3 bases remaining between them. In DNA, the CDR3 is TGTGCCAGTAGTATGGATAGCAATCAGCCCCAGCATTTT. Translated, it gives CASSMDSNQPQHF.

This rearrangement joins TRBV10-3 to TRBJ1-6; D is unresolved. The CDR3 consists of 14 residues. Trimming pared 8 bases from V and 3 bases from J, leaving 11 bases between. CDR1 is ENHRY, CDR2 SYGVKD, per germline. CDR3 loop: CAIAPLNYNSPLHF. The CDR3, as DNA: TGTGCCATCGCACCGTTGAACTATAATTCACCCCTCCACTTT.

This clonotype was observed at least ten times. V and J are TRBV6-5 and TRBJ1-4; D may be TRBD1 (6 bases). CDR1 MNHEY and CDR2 SVGAGI come from the germline V gene. The CDR3 spans 15 residues. V lost 4 bases to trimming and J lost 7 bases, with 16 bases between them. The CDR3, as DNA: TGTGCCAGCAGTTTCCCGGGGGGCAGCCCTGAAAAACTGTTTTTT. This translates into CASSFPGGSPEKLFF.

The V call is TRBV12-3 or TRBV12-4, the J call TRBJ1-6, with D hard to call. V was pared by 5 bases and J by 2 bases, with 16 bases between. CDR3 size: 17 residues. Here the CDR3 reads CASSSGRRRTYNSPLHF. The CDR3, as DNA: TGTGCCAGCAGTAGCGGACGGAGGCGTACCTATAATTCACCCCTCCACTTT.

This rearrangement joins TRBV29-1 to TRBJ2-7; D remains ambiguous. This CDR3 has 12 residues. Trimming took 3 bases from V and 2 from J, leaving 8 bases between them. CDR1 is SQVTM, CDR2 ANQGSEA, per germline. Here the CDR3 DNA reads TGCAGCGTTGAGGGCACAGCCTACGAGCAGTACTTC. Translated, it gives CSVEGTAYEQYF.

In its sample, this clonotype was seen many times. The rearrangement links TRBV5-1 to TRBJ2-3; no reliable D call. Trimming shortened V by 0 bases and J by 0 bases, and 5 bases separated the two germline ends. Germline loops: CDR1 SGHRS, CDR2 YFSETQ. The length of the CDR3 is 14 residues. The CDR3 protein is CASSLDQSTDTQYF. In DNA form, the CDR3 reads TGCGCCAGCAGCTTGGATCAGAGCACAGATACGCAGTATTTT.

The sample holds a few counts of this clonotype. J is TRBJ2-7 and V is TRBV3-1; a possible D gene is TRBD2 (7 bases). This CDR3 has 15 amino acids. Per germline, CDR1 LGHDT and CDR2 YNNKEL (reference sequence). V lost 4 bases to trimming and J lost 0 bases, with 13 bases between them. The CDR3 reads CASSRGASGSYEQYF. Written as DNA, the CDR3 is TGTGCCAGCAGCCGGGGGGCTAGCGGCTCCTACGAGCAGTACTTC.

This clonotype was observed many times. V is TRBV21-1 and J is TRBJ1-5; TRBD1, the table's D call, lacks a check against the DNA. TRBV21-1 corresponds to a pseudogene. This CDR3 region has 14 residues. The CDR3 DNA reads TGTGCCTCCCAGACAGGGGTGGACAATCAGCCCCAGCATTTT. Its protein is CASQTGVDNQPQHF.

This clonotype was recorded many times. The chain links TRBV9 to TRBJ1-3; 8 positions agree with TRBD1. Per the germline V gene, CDR1 is SGDLS and CDR2 is YYNGEE. CDR3 length: 15 residues. V lost 4 bases and J lost 4; bases outside the gene matches: 7. CDR3 nucleotide sequence: TGTGCCAGCAGCCACCGACAGGGGCCAGGAAACACCATATATTTT. This codes for CASSHRQGPGNTIYF.

The chain joins TRBV20-1 to TRBJ2-3; 9 bases map to TRBD2. With V trimmed by 3 bases and J by 3 bases, 7 bases remained unmatched. The CDR3 runs to 15 residues. CDR1 and CDR2 from the germline V gene are DFQATT and SNEGSKA (reference sequence). The CDR3 loop reads CSASDSGGITDTQYF. CDR3 DNA sequence: TGCAGTGCTAGCGATAGCGGGGGAATAACAGATACGCAGTATTTT.

This clonotype appeared a few times. The chain uses TRBV2 and TRBJ2-2; 7 nucleotides align to TRBD1. V lost 6 bases and J lost 6; bases outside the gene matches: 4. In germline, CDR1 is SNHLY, CDR2 FYNNEI. The CDR3 extends over 13 amino acids. CDR3 nucleotide sequence: TGTGCCAGCAGCCCGACAGGGTCCGGGGAGCTGTTTTTT. This sequence encodes CASSPTGSGELFF.

The rearrangement links TRBV10-3 to TRBJ2-7, with 7 bases that match TRBD1. The CDR3 has 16 amino acids. The germline V gene has CDR1 ENHRY and CDR2 SYGVKD. With V trimmed by 6 bases and J by 5 bases, 16 bases remained unmatched. The CDR3 region has the DNA TGTGCCATCAGCGAAACACAGGGGTCCCACGGGGACGAGCAGTACTTC. It yields the protein CAISETQGSHGDEQYF.

This clonotype is medium-sized in the sample. The V and J genes are TRBV7-8 and TRBJ2-7, with D unclear. This CDR3 region has 14 residues. V lost 0 bases and J 3 bases, leaving 9 bases between the germline ends. The V gene's germline CDR1 is SGHVS and CDR2 FQNEAQ. The CDR3 bases are TGTGCCAGCAGCTTAGCCCGGGTCTACTACGAGCAGTACTTC. Translation gives CASSLARVYYEQYF.

The chain uses TRBV7-2 and TRBJ2-3; D is unclear. This CDR3 is built from 12 residues. V was pared by 5 bases and J by 4 bases, with 7 bases between. Germline V gene lookup returns CDR1 SGHTA and CDR2 FQGNSA. CDR3 nucleotides: TGTGCCAGCAGCCCGTGGGCAGATACGCAGTATTTT. It specifies CASSPWADTQYF.

This clonotype was recorded at least ten times. This chain joins TRBV11-2 and TRBJ2-1; D unclear. The CDR3 is 12 residues long. Germline V gene sequence: CDR1 SGHAT, CDR2 FQNNGV. The V and J ends lost 3 bases and 8 bases respectively, with 8 bases between them. CDR3 protein: CASSLVRDEQFF. The CDR3 DNA sequence: TGTGCCAGCAGCTTGGTCCGGGATGAGCAGTTCTTC.

In its sample, this clonotype was seen many times. The chain joins TRBV5-4 to TRBJ1-5; D uncertain. Between the trimmed V and J ends, which lost 0 bases and 4 bases, there was a span of 5 bases. This CDR3 has 13 amino acids. CDR1 and CDR2 from the germline V gene are SGHNT and YYREEE (reference sequence). This CDR3 reads CASSLDGNQPQHF. CDR3 coding DNA: TGTGCCAGCAGCTTGGACGGAAATCAGCCCCAGCATTTT.

This clonotype was observed many times. The chain is built from TRBV12-2 and TRBJ2-5; TRBD1 was called by the table and not checked on the DNA. TRBV12-2 is designated a pseudogene. The CDR3 has 16 residues. CDR3: CASRSKGQAHQETQYF. For the CDR3, the DNA is TGTGCAAGTCGCTCAAAGGGACAGGCCCACCAAGAGACCCAGTACTTC.

This clonotype appeared a few times. The chain joins TRBV7-3 to TRBJ2-5; no reliable D call. Germline V gene data show CDR1 as SGHTA and CDR2 as FQGTGA. V was clipped by 1 base and J by 5 bases, with 8 bases between them. The CDR3 totals 13 residues. CDR3: CASSLRPRETQYF. CDR3 DNA: TGTGCCAGCAGCTTAAGACCAAGGGAGACCCAGTACTTC.

This clonotype was detected ten times or more. The chain carries TRBV29-1 and TRBJ1-4; 8 bases match TRBD1. V lost 7 bases to trimming and J lost 0 bases; unmatched junction nucleotides: 7. Looked up from germline, CDR1 is SQVTM and CDR2 is ANQGSEA. The CDR3 spans 15 residues. For the CDR3, the DNA is TGCAGCGCATTTATGACAGGGGCAACTAATGAAAAACTGTTTTTT. It translates to CSAFMTGATNEKLFF.

This clonotype was counted ten times or more. This chain uses TRBV7-9 with TRBJ1-1; no clear D gene. This CDR3 has 13 amino acids. The V gene lost 2 bases and the J gene lost 4 bases, with 8 bases spanning the gap. Germline-derived CDR1 and CDR2 are SEHNR and FQNEAQ (reference sequence). The CDR3 region has the DNA TGTGCCAGCAGCTTACGTATCGCCACTGAAGCTTTCTTT. Translation gives CASSLRIATEAFF.

At least ten counts were recorded for this clonotype. The rearrangement uses TRBV10-1 and TRBJ2-7; 7 nucleotides agree with TRBD1. V lost 7 bases and J lost 3; bases outside the gene matches: 15. Germline CDR1 and CDR2: WNHNN and SYGVQD (reference sequence). This CDR3 is 16 amino acids long. The CDR3 loop is CASNDRAHGPFYEQYF. The CDR3 DNA is TGCGCCAGCAACGACAGGGCCCACGGACCTTTCTACGAGCAGTACTTC.

The J gene is TRBJ2-4, the V gene TRBV3-1; either TRBD1 or TRBD2 may supply D (6 bases each). Germline V gives CDR1 LGHDT, CDR2 YNNKEL (reference sequence). With 0 bases removed from V and 0 bases from J, the gap between germline ends came to 18 bases. The CDR3 spans 19 residues. In DNA, the CDR3 is TGTGCCAGCAGCCAAGAAGGCGGGAACAGGGCCGTAGCCAAAAACATTCAGTACTTC. Its translation is CASSQEGGNRAVAKNIQYF.

This clonotype was counted at least ten times. The rearrangement joins TRBV7-2 to TRBJ2-5; 8 nucleotides agree with TRBD2. The length of the CDR3 is 16 residues. CDR1 SGHTA and CDR2 FQGNSA come from the germline V gene. J lost 4 bases, V lost 5 bases, and 12 bases had no gene match. CDR3 sequence: CASSISAGGGGETQYF. Written as DNA, the CDR3 is TGTGCCAGCAGCATTTCGGCGGGGGGAGGAGGAGAGACCCAGTACTTC.